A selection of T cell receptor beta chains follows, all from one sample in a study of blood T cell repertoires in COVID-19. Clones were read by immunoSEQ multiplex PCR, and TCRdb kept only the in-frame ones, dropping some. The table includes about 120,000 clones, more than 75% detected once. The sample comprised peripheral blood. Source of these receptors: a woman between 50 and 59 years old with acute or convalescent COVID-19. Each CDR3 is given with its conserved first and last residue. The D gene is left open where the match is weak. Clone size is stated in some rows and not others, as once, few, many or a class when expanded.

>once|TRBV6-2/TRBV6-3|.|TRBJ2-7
CASSPHQSAYEQYF
TGTGCCAGCAGCCCCCACCAAAGCGCCTACGAGCAGTACTTC
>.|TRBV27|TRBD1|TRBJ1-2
CASSLRQGVPQGYTF
TGTGCCAGCAGCCTCAGACAGGGGGTCCCACAAGGCTACACCTTC
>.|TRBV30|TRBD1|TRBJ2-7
CAWITGAHEQYF
TGTGCCTGGATAACAGGGGCCCACGAGCAGTACTTC
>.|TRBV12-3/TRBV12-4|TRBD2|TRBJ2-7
CASTKGEGYEQYF
TGTGCCAGCACTAAAGGGGAGGGCTACGAGCAGTACTTC
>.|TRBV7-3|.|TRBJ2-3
CASSLMKGDTQYF
TGTGCCAGCAGCTTAATGAAGGGGGATACGCAGTATTTT
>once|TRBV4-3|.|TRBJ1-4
CASSQRVPTNEKLFF
TGCGCCAGCAGCCAACGGGTGCCAACTAATGAAAAACTGTTTTTT
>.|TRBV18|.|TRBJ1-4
CASSPRVQINEKLFF
TGTGCCAGCTCACCCCGTGTACAGATTAATGAAAAACTGTTTTTT
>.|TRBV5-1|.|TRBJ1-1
CASSLDAGVGNTEAFF
TGCGCCAGCAGCTTGGACGCAGGGGTTGGGAACACTGAAGCTTTCTTT
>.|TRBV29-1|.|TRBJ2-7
CSASPDSTYEQYF
TGCAGCGCCAGCCCGGACAGTACCTACGAGCAGTACTTC
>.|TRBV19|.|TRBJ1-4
CASSIVTGSNEKLFF
TGTGCCAGTAGTATAGTGACAGGCTCTAATGAAAAACTGTTTTTT
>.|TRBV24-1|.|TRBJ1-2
CATSDHQGPDGYTF
TGTGCCACCAGTGATCATCAGGGGCCGGATGGCTACACCTTC
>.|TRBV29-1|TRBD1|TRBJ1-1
CSVVRVRGAEAFF
TGCAGCGTTGTAAGGGTCAGGGGGGCTGAAGCTTTCTTT
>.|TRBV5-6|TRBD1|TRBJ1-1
CASSRGTGGRDTEAFF
TGTGCCAGCAGCCGAGGAACAGGGGGCAGGGACACTGAAGCTTTCTTT
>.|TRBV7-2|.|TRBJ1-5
CASSLVVGAKQPQHF
TGTGCCAGCAGCTTAGTTGTAGGGGCTAAACAGCCCCAGCATTTT
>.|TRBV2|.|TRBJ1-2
CASSPGLPSGYTF
TGTGCCAGCAGTCCCGGACTGCCTTCAGGCTACACCTTC
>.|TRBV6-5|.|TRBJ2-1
CASSPRFYHLEQFF
TGTGCCAGCAGTCCCCGGTTTTATCATCTTGAGCAGTTCTTC
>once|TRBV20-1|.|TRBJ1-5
CSASAGDFQPQHF
TGCAGTGCTAGTGCAGGGGATTTTCAGCCCCAGCATTTT
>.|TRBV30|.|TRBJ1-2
CACTGTTTKNYGYTF
TGTGCCTGTACCGGGACAACCACAAAGAACTATGGCTACACCTTC
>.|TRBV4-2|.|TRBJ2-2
CASSQPTGATGELFF
TGTGCCAGCAGCCAACCGACTGGCGCCACCGGGGAGCTGTTTTTT
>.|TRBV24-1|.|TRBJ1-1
CASKGGGANTEAFF
TGTGCCTCCAAGGGGGGGGGAGCAAACACTGAAGCTTTCTTT
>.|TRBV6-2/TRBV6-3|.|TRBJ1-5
CASSTPIGTLYQPQHF
TGTGCCAGCAGCACACCCATCGGGACTCTCTATCAGCCCCAGCATTTT
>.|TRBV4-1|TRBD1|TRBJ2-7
CASSIPGTGSYEQYF
TGCGCCAGCAGCATTCCCGGGACAGGCTCCTACGAGCAGTACTTC
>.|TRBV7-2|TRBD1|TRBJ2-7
CASSLVAGQGAYEQYF
TGTGCCAGCAGCTTAGTAGCGGGACAGGGGGCCTACGAGCAGTACTTC
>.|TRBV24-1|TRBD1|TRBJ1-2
CATSGTGGANYGYTF
TGTGCCACCAGTGGGACAGGGGGCGCAAACTATGGCTACACCTTC
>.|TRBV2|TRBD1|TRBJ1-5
CASSTRQGVFQPQHF
TGTGCCAGCAGCACCAGACAGGGGGTTTTTCAGCCCCAGCATTTT
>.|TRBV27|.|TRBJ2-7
CASSLGPSTLYEQYF
TGTGCCAGCAGTTTAGGGCCCTCTACCCTGTACGAGCAGTACTTC
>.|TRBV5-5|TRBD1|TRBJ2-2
CASSGRDRDTGELFF
TGTGCCAGCAGCGGCCGGGACAGGGACACCGGGGAGCTGTTTTTT
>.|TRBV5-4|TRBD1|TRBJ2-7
CASSWGTGLGYEQYF
TGTGCCAGCAGCTGGGGGACAGGGTTGGGATACGAGCAGTACTTC
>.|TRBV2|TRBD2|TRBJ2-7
CASSEIQPGLAGLYEQYF
TGTGCCAGCAGTGAGATACAGCCGGGACTAGCGGGACTCTACGAGCAGTACTTC
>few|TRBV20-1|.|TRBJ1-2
CSASPTGYGGYTF
TGCAGTGCTAGTCCCACAGGGTATGGTGGCTACACCTTC
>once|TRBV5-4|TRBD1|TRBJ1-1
CASSFGTGDTEAFF
TGTGCCAGCAGCTTCGGGACAGGGGACACTGAAGCTTTCTTT